This is a list of T cell receptor beta chains from one sample in a study of blood T cell repertoires in COVID-19. The repertoire was sequenced with immunoSEQ multiplex PCR; TCRdb's copy has only in-frame clones and lacks some. The data show 120,000 or so clones, with around 82% seen just once and 9.5% to 15% held by the top ten. Sequenced input: peripheral blood. Receptors were obtained from a woman in her twenties or thirties who had recovered from COVID-19. Each CDR3 is given with its conserved first and last residue. A D gene is named only where the DNA matches it firmly. Size tells how often a clone was seen (once, few, many) or the class of an expanded clone, and some rows leave it out.

>TRBV5-1|NA|once|TRBJ2-7|14
CASSLMPASGEQYF
TGCGCCAGCAGCTTGATGCCGGCTTCGGGCGAGCAGTACTTC
>TRBV27|NA|once|TRBJ2-2|13
CASKGRRGGELFF
TGTGCCAGCAAGGGCAGAAGGGGCGGGGAGCTGTTTTTT
>TRBV4-2|NA|NA|TRBJ1-1|14
CASSRRMRRQEAFF
TGTGCCAGCAGCCGCAGGATGAGGAGACAGGAAGCTTTCTTT
>TRBV5-1|NA|once|TRBJ2-3|16
CASSVSLGISTDTQYF
TGCGCCAGCAGCGTATCACTAGGGATTAGCACAGATACGCAGTATTTT
>TRBV27|NA|NA|TRBJ1-1|13
CASSLLGNTEAFF
TGTGCCAGCAGTTTGCTAGGGAACACTGAAGCTTTCTTT
>TRBV9|NA|NA|TRBJ2-1|15
CASSVEVGPGNEQFF
TGTGCCAGCAGCGTAGAGGTAGGGCCGGGGAATGAGCAGTTCTTC
>TRBV25-1|TRBD1|NA|TRBJ1-2|13
CASRKGTAYGYTF
TGTGCCAGCAGGAAAGGGACAGCCTATGGCTACACCTTC
>TRBV7-2|TRBD2|NA|TRBJ2-3|16
CASSSHQAGSTDTQYF
TGTGCCAGCAGCTCCCACCAAGCGGGGAGCACAGATACGCAGTATTTT
>TRBV5-6|NA|NA|TRBJ1-1|16
CASSLVAGHRNTEAFF
TGTGCCAGCAGCTTGGTAGCAGGACATCGGAACACTGAAGCTTTCTTT
>TRBV3-1/TRBV3-2|TRBD1|NA|TRBJ2-7|13
CASSPQTDRAYCF
TGTGCCAGCAGCCCCCAAACGGACAGGGCTTATTGCTTC
>TRBV3-1/TRBV3-2|NA|NA|TRBJ1-2|15
CASSQDLQGTYGYTF
TGTGCCAGCAGCCAAGATCTGCAGGGGACCTATGGCTACACCTTC
>TRBV10-1|NA|NA|TRBJ2-3|15
CASSRDSSSTDTQYF
TGCGCCAGCAGTAGGGACTCGTCTAGCACAGATACGCAGTATTTT
>TRBV6-5|TRBD1|NA|TRBJ1-2|13
CASSFRGKDGYTF
TGTGCCAGCAGCTTCAGGGGGAAGGATGGCTACACCTTC
>TRBV5-1|NA|NA|TRBJ2-3|15
CASSSRTVEDDTQYF
TGCGCCAGCAGCTCGCGGACAGTCGAGGACGATACGCAGTATTTT
>TRBV6-1|TRBD1|once|TRBJ1-1|14
CASSEFRGQGLAFF
TGTGCCAGCAGTGAGTTTAGAGGACAGGGGTTAGCTTTCTTT
>TRBV19|TRBD1|NA|TRBJ1-3|16
CASSQWDSPSGNTIYF
TGTGCCAGTAGTCAATGGGACAGCCCTTCTGGAAACACCATATATTTT
>TRBV27|NA|NA|TRBJ2-7|17
CASSVGNVAGINHEQYF
TGTGCCAGCAGTGTTGGGAACGTCGCGGGAATTAACCACGAGCAGTACTTC
>TRBV6-5|NA|NA|TRBJ1-1|13
CASSLTGSAEAFF
TGTGCCAGCAGTCTAACAGGGTCAGCTGAAGCTTTCTTT
>TRBV5-1|TRBD1|NA|TRBJ2-7|14
CASSGGTGDYEQYF
TGCGCCAGCAGCGGCGGGACAGGAGACTACGAGCAGTACTTC
>TRBV9|TRBD2|NA|TRBJ2-1|15
CASSVGEGRGNEQFF
TGTGCCAGCAGCGTAGGGGAGGGCCGGGGAAATGAGCAGTTCTTC
>TRBV6-9|TRBD1|NA|TRBJ1-1|18
CASSFKDRVFDGITEAFF
TGTGCCAGCAGTTTCAAGGACAGGGTCTTTGACGGGATTACTGAAGCTTTCTTT
>TRBV11-2|NA|NA|TRBJ2-5|18
CASSLDWVTRRIRETQYF
TGTGCCAGCAGCTTAGATTGGGTGACTAGGAGAATTCGAGAGACCCAGTACTTC
>TRBV7-2|NA|NA|TRBJ1-1|15
CASSPGQMMNTEAFF
TGTGCCAGCAGCCCCGGACAGATGATGAACACTGAAGCTTTCTTT